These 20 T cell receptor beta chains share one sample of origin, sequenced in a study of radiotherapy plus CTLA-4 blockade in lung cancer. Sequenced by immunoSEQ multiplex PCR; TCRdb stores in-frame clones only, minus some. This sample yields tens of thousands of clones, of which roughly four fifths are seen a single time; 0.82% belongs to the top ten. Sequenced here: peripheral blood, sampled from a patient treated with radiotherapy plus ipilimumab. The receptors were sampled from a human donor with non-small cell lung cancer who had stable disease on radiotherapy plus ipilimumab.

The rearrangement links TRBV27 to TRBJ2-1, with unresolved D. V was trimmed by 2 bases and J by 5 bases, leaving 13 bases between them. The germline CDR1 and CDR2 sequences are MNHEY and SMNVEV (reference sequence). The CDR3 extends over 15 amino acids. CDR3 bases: TGTGCCAGCAGTTTAGGGGTCCAAACGCACAATGAGCAGTTCTTC. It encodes CASSLGVQTHNEQFF.

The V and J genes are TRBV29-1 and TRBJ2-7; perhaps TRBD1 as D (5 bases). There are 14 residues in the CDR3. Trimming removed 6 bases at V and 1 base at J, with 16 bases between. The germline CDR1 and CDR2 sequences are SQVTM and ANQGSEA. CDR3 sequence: CSVAIDSTSYEQYF. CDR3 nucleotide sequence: TGCAGCGTAGCCATTGACAGTACATCCTACGAGCAGTACTTC.

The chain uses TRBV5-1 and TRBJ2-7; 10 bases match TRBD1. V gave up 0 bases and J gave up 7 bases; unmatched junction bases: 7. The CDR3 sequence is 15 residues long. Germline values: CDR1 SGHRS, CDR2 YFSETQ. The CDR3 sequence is CASSLAGDRGGEQYF. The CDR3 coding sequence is TGCGCCAGCAGCTTGGCTGGGGACAGGGGTGGTGAGCAGTACTTC.

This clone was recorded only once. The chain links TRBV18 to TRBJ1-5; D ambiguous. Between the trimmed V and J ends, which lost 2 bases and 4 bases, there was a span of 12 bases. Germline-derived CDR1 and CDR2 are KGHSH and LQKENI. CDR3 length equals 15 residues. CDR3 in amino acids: CASSPEALGNQPQHF. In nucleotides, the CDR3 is TGTGCCAGCTCACCAGAGGCCCTCGGGAATCAGCCCCAGCATTTT.

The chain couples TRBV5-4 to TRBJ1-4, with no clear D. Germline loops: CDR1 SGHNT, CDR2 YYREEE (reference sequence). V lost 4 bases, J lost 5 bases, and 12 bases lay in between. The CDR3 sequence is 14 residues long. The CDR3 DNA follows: TGTGCCAGCAGCCCTACGGACGGGAATGAAAAACTGTTTTTT. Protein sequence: CASSPTDGNEKLFF.

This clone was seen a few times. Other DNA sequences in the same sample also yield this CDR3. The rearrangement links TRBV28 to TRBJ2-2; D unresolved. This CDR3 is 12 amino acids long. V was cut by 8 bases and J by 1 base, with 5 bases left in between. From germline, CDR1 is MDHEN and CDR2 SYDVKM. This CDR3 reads CASSLNTGELFF. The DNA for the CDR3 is TGTGCCAGCTCCCTGAACACCGGGGAGCTGTTTTTT.

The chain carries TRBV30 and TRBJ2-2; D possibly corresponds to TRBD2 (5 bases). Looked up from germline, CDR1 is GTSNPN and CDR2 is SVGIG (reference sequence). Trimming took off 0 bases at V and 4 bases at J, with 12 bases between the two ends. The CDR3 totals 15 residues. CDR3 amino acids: CAWSVRSVGTGELFF. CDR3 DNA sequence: TGTGCCTGGAGTGTACGTAGCGTGGGCACCGGGGAGCTGTTTTTT.

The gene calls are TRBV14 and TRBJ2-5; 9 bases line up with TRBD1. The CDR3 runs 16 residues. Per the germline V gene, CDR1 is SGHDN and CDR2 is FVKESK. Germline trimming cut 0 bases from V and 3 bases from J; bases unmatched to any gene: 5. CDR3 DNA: TGTGCCAGCAGCCAAGATTCTTGGACAGGGGAAGAGACCCAGTACTTC. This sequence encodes CASSQDSWTGEETQYF.

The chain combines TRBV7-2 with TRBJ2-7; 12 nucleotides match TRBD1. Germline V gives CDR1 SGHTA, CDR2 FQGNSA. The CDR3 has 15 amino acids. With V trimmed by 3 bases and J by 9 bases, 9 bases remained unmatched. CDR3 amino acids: CASSLGQGASLGQYF. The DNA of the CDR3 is TGTGCCAGCAGCTTGGGACAGGGGGCAAGTCTGGGGCAGTACTTC.

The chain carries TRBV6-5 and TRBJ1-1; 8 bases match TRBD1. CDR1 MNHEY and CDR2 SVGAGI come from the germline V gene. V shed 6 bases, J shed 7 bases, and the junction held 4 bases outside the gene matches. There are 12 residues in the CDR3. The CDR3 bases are TGTGCCAGCAGCCCTGGACAGGGTGAAGCTTTCTTT. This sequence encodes CASSPGQGEAFF.

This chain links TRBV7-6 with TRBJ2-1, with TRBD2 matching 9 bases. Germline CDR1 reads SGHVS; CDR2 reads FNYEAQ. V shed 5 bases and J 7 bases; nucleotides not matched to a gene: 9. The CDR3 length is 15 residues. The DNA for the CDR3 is TGTGCCAGCAGCCCCGCCGGGACTAGCTTTAATGAGCAGTTCTTC. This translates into CASSPAGTSFNEQFF.

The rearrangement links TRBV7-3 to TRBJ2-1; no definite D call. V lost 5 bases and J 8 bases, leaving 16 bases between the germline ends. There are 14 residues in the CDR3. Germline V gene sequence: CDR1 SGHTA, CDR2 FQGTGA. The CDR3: CASSLGSEYDEQFF. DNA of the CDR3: TGTGCCAGCAGCCTCGGTAGTGAGTACGATGAGCAGTTCTTC.

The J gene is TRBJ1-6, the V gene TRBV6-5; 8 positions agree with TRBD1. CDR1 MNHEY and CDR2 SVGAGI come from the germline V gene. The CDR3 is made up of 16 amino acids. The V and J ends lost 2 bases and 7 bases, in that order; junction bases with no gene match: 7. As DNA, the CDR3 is TGTGCCAGCAGTTACGGGGACAGGCCTTTAAATTCACCCCTCCACTTT. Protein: CASSYGDRPLNSPLHF.

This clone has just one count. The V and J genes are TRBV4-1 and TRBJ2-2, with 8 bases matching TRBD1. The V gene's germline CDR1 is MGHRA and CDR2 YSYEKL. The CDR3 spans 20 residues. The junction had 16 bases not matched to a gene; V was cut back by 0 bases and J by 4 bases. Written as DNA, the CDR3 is TGCGCCAGCAGCCAAGAGCGGACAGGGATCAGGGGGGAGAGCACCGGGGAGCTGTTTTTT. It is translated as CASSQERTGIRGESTGELFF.

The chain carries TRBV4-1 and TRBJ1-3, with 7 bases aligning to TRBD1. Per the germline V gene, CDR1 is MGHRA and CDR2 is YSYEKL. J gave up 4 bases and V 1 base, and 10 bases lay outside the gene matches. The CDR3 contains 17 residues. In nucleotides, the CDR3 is TGCGCCAGCAGCCAAGGGGCCTCGAGGGGGCCAGGAAACACCATATATTTT. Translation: CASSQGASRGPGNTIYF.

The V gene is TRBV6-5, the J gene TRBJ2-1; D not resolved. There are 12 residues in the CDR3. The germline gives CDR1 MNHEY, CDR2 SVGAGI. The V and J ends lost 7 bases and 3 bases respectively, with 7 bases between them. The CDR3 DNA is TGTGCCAGCACCGACCTCTACAATGAGCAGTTCTTC. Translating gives CASTDLYNEQFF.

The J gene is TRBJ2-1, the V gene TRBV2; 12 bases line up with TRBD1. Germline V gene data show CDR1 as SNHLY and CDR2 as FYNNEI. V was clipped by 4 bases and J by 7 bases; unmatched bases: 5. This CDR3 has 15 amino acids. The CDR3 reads CASSGGTGGWNEQFF. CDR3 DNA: TGTGCCAGCAGTGGCGGGACAGGGGGCTGGAATGAGCAGTTCTTC.

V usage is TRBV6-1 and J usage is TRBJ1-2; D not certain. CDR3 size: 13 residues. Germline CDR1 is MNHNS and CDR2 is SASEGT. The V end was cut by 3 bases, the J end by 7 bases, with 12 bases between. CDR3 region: CASSELLIGGYTF. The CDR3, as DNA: TGTGCCAGCAGTGAGCTACTGATAGGTGGCTACACCTTC.

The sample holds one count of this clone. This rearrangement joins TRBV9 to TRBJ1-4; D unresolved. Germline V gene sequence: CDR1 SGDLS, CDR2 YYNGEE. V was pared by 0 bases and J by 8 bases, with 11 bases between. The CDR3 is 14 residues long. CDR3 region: CASSVEPGNEKLFF. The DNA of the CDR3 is TGTGCCAGCAGCGTAGAGCCCGGCAACGAAAAACTGTTTTTT.

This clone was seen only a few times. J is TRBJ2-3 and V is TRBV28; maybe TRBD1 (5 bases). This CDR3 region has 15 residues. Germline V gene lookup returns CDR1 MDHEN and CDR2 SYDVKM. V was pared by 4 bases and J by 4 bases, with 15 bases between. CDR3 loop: CASSSLLDRADTQYF. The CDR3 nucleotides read TGTGCCAGCAGTTCACTCCTTGACAGAGCAGATACGCAGTATTTT.